Listed here is a single TCR beta chain. What it binds is not known. Sequencing was preceded by expansion of antigen-specific CD4+ T cells with viral peptide pools in the ViraFEST assay. Subsequent to 10 days of culture, CD4+ T cells were isolated. Everyone in the study got two shots of either the BNT162b2 or mRNA-1273 vaccine. Researchers reported culturing 2 million to 2.5 million PBMC in each well, adding 9 to 10 IU/ml IL-2 and approximately 10 ug/ml peptides. IL-2 medium took the place of half the medium on both days 3 and 7. The assay was immunoSEQ multiplex PCR, and TCRdb's table has in-frame clones only and misses some. The sample lists approximately 61,000 clones, about three quarters occurring once. This entry is derived from a study of vaccination effects on CD4 cells after COVID-19. Across the whole study: A median of 72 days separated the second dose and sampling. Study-wide findings and caveats: Substantial clonal contraction characterized both infection- and vaccine-induced clones late after vaccination.

The trim removed 4 bases at V and 3 bases at J, leaving 2 bases unmatched. The CDR3 consists of 14 residues. Looked up from germline, CDR1 is LGHDT and CDR2 is YNNKEL (reference sequence). The sample here was CD4+ T cells from PBMCs cultured with HCoV-229E spike peptides, taken after COVID-19 vaccination. The source is a human donor who received a COVID-19 vaccine. This chain joins TRBV3-1 (or the pseudogene TRBV3-2) and TRBJ2-2; 7 nucleotides line up with TRBD2. DNA of the CDR3: TGTGCCAGCAGCCGCGGGGGATACACCGGGGAGCTGTTTTTT. Its protein product is CASSRGGYTGELFF.